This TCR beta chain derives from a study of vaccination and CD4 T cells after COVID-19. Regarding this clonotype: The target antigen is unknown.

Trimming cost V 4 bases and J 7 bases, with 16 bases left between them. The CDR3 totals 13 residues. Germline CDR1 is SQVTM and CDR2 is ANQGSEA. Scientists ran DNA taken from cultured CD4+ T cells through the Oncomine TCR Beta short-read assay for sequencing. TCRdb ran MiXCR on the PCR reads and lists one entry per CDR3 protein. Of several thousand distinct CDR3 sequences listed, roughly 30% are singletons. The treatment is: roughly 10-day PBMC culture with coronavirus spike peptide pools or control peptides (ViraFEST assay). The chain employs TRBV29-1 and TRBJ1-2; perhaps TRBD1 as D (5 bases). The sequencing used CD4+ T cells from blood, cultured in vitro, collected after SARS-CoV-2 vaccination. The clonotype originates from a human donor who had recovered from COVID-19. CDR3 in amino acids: CSVGPGTSGGYTF. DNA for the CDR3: TGCAGCGTTGGACCAGGGACGTCGGGTGGCTACACCTTC.